Listed below are T cell receptor beta chains from one sample, sequenced in a study of quantifying T cell responses using KT2 cells. TCRdb itself ran the UMI-ligation and nested PCR reads through MiXCR, one entry per CDR3 protein. The sample yields 50,000 to 70,000 distinct CDR3 sequences, 9% to 15% seen once. The specimen was PBMCs spiked with cells of the T cell clone KT2. These TCRs come from a human donor. Each CDR3 is given with its conserved first and last residue.

TRBV20-1 CSAVSRDLKFAFF
TRBV10-3 CAISWTSGRDTDTQYF
TRBV29-1 CSSCQGLQETQYF
TRBV12-3/TRBV12-4 CASSADRATEAFF
TRBV29-1 CSALHPANTGELFF
TRBV2 CASSLAGGRAGELFF
TRBV6-2/TRBV6-3 CASSYSWRPEVTQYF
TRBV7-2 CASSLDGGKDTQYF
TRBV20-1 CSASKGTGYGYTF
TRBV11-2 CASSQDYHPQETQYF
TRBV5-1 CASSLAAGGIGSEAFF
TRBV11-2 CASSLAGANNEQFF
TRBV7-2 CASSFGGRIYEQYF
TRBV7-3 CASSLLESYEQYF
TRBV6-2/TRBV6-3 CASNLQGNTEAFF